This T cell receptor beta chain was sequenced for a study of cytomegalovirus exposure and HLA in healthy donors. The PCR ran on 60 Vbeta and 13 Jbeta primers. Sequenced by immunoSEQ multiplex PCR; TCRdb stores in-frame clones only, minus some. Among roughly 100,000 clones listed, almost 70% were seen once. Germline lookup yields CDR1 SQVTM and CDR2 ANQGSEA. The CDR3 consists of 11 residues. Trimming removed 7 bases from V and 7 bases from J, with 13 bases in between. The sequenced sample consisted of PBMCs. The TCR sequence derives from a young man in good health and CMV-seronegative. This rearrangement joins TRBV29-1 to TRBJ1-1; D remains ambiguous. Here the CDR3 reads CSAAREGEAFF. The CDR3 coding sequence is TGCAGCGCCGCGCGTGAGGGTGAAGCTTTCTTT.